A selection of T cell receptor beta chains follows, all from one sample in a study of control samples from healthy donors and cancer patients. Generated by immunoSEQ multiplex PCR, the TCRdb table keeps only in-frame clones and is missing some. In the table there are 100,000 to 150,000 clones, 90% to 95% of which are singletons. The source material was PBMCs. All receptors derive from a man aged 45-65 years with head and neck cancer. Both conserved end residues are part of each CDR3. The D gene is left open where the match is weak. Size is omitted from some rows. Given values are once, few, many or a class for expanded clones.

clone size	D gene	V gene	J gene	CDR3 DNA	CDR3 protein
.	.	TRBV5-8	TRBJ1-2	TGTGCCAGCAGCTTCGACTACGGAGATGGCTACACCTTC	CASSFDYGDGYTF
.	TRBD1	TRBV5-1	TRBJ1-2	TGCGCCCGCAGCTTGGGACAGGGGGCTAGGGGCTACACCTTC	CARSLGQGARGYTF
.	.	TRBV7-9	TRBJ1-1	TGTGCCAGCAGCTCGCGGGACCCAGACACTGAAGCTTTCTTT	CASSSRDPDTEAFF
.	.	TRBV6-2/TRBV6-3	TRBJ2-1	TGTGCCAGCAGTTACTCTGGCGCACCCTCCTACAATGAGCAGTTCTTC	CASSYSGAPSYNEQFF
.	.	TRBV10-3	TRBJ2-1	TGTGCCATCAGTGATAGTGGGCTACCACGGACGGAGCAGTTCTTC	CAISDSGLPRTEQFF
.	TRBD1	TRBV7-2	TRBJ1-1	TGTGCCAGCAGCTTAATGGGGACAGGGAAGGCGGGCACTGAAGCTTTCTTT	CASSLMGTGKAGTEAFF
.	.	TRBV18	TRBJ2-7	TGTGCCAGCTCACCACTCTCGGGTACCTACGAGCAGTACTTC	CASSPLSGTYEQYF
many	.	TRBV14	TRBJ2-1	TGTGCCAGCACCCTACTAGCTGGCAATGAGCAGTTCTTC	CASTLLAGNEQFF
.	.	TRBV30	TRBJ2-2	TGTGCCTGGAGTGGTCTATTGGGGGGGCGAACACCGGGGAGAGCCGGGGAGCTGTTTTTT	CAWSGLLGGRTPGRAGELFF
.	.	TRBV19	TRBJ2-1	TGTGCCAGTAGTACCAGAATTGGGGAAAGGAATGAGCAGTTCTTC	CASSTRIGERNEQFF
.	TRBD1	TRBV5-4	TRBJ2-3	TGTGCCAGCAGCTCGCAGGGGGCTGTAGATACGCAGTATTTT	CASSSQGAVDTQYF
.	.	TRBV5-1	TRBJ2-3	TGCGCCAGCAGCTTGGTGATGACCGGCACAGATACGCAGTATTTT	CASSLVMTGTDTQYF
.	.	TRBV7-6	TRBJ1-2	TGTGCCAGCAGCTTAGCGGGGTCGGGGGACTTCTATGGCTACACCTTC	CASSLAGSGDFYGYTF
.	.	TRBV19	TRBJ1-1	TGTGCCAGTAGTATTTCTGGGGGGGTGAACACTGAAGCTTTCTTT	CASSISGGVNTEAFF
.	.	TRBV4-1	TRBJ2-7	TGCGCCAGCAGCCAAGCGGAGGGGCGCCTCTACGAGCAGTACTTC	CASSQAEGRLYEQYF
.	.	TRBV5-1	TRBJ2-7	TGCGCCAGCAGCCAAAGTGGGGGAGTATACGAGCAGTACTTC	CASSQSGGVYEQYF
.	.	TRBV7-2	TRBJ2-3	TGTGCCAGCAGCTTAGGAGTAAGGGGAAATACGCAGTATTTT	CASSLGVRGNTQYF
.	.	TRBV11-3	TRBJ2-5	TGTGCCAGCAGCACCCATCCTACAATCCTAAAGGGAGAGACCCAGTACTTC	CASSTHPTILKGETQYF
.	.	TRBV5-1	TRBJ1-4	TGCGCCAGCAGCTTCCTACCGCGGACACTCCAATATCTTAATGAAAAACTGTTTTTT	CASSFLPRTLQYLNEKLFF
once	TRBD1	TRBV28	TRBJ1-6	TGTGCCAGCAGTTTGACAGGGACGAATTCACCCCTCCACTTT	CASSLTGTNSPLHF
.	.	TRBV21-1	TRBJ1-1	TGTGCCAGCAGCCCACTCTACACCCGTGAAGCTTTCTTT	CASSPLYTREAFF
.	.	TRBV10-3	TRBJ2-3	TGTGCCATCAGTGACTCAGGGCTGGCAGATACGCAGTATTTT	CAISDSGLADTQYF
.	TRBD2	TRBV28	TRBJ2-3	TGTGCCAGCAGTTTACCGGCTAGCGGGGGCCAGGGTACGCAGTATTTT	CASSLPASGGQGTQYF
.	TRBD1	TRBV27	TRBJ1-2	TGTGCCAGCGGGGGACAGGGGAAGTATGGCTACACCTTC	CASGGQGKYGYTF
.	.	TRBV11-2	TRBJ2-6	TGTGCCAGCAGCACTGGGGCCAACGTCCTGACTTTC	CASSTGANVLTF
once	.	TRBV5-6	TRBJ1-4	TGTGCCAGCAGCTCCCCGCCAGAACGGGGTGAAAAACTGTTTTTT	CASSSPPERGEKLFF
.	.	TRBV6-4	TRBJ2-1	TGTGCCAGCAGTGGCCCGACAGGAGGTGAGCAGTTCTTC	CASSGPTGGEQFF
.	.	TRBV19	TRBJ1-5	TGTGCCAGTAGTATAGGGCACCTTTATAGCAATCAGCCCCAGCATTTT	CASSIGHLYSNQPQHF
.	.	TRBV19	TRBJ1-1	TGTGCCAGTAGGCAGGGATCTGAAGCTTTCTTT	CASRQGSEAFF
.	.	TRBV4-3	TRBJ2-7	TGCGCCAGCAGCCAGGTGGCTCGGGCACCTCTCAACGAGCAGTACTTC	CASSQVARAPLNEQYF